The 9 T cell receptor beta chains given below trace back to one sample, sequenced in a study of T cell changes during pregnancy in multiple sclerosis. The data were produced by immunoSEQ multiplex PCR, yet TCRdb's version contains in-frame clones alone and is incomplete. The sample includes tens of thousands of clones, about 93% seen only once; the top ten take around 0.4%. The sequencing used CD4+ T cells from peripheral blood mononuclear cells, collected in the second trimester of pregnancy. Source of these receptors: a female donor with multiple sclerosis, enrolled in a pregnancy study.

The rearrangement uses TRBV6-5 and TRBJ1-1, with 11 positions matching TRBD1. The CDR3 spans 15 residues. In germline, CDR1 is MNHEY, CDR2 SVGAGI. After removal of 5 bases from V and 5 bases from J, the junction contained 7 bases not matched to a gene. CDR3 residues: CASSKLGQGGTEAFF. The CDR3 DNA follows: TGTGCCAGCAGTAAACTGGGACAGGGGGGGACTGAAGCTTTCTTT.

The J gene is TRBJ2-5, the V gene TRBV5-1; possibly TRBD2 for D (6 bases). This CDR3 contains 13 residues. Trimming shortened V by 2 bases and J by 5 bases, and 10 bases separated the two germline ends. The V gene's germline CDR1 is SGHRS and CDR2 YFSETQ. In DNA form, the CDR3 reads TGCGCCAGCAGCTTTCCGGGAGATGAGACCCAGTACTTC. Its protein is CASSFPGDETQYF.

The gene calls are TRBV11-2 and TRBJ2-7; a possible D gene is TRBD1 (5 bases). The CDR3 loop spans 14 amino acids. The germline V gene encodes CDR1 SGHAT and CDR2 FQNNGV. Trimming took 0 bases from V and 3 from J, leaving 9 bases between them. The CDR3 DNA is TGTGCCAGCAGCTTAGATCAGGGTGGCTACGAGCAGTACTTC. Its protein is CASSLDQGGYEQYF. The whole variable domain, filled in from reference TRBV11-2 and TRBJ2-7, reads EAGVAQSPRYKIIEKRQSVAFWCNPISGHATLYWYQQILGQGPKLLIQFQNNGVVDDSQLPKDRFSAERLKGVDSTLKIQPAKLEDSAVYLCASSLDQGGYEQYFGPGTRLTVT.

The chain combines TRBV7-9 with TRBJ1-2; possibly TRBD1 for D (5 bases). CDR1 and CDR2 (germline): SEHNR, FQNEAQ (reference sequence). This CDR3 has 18 amino acids. With 6 bases removed from V and 3 bases from J, the gap between germline ends came to 26 bases. CDR3 sequence reads: CASSQIGVGPTGDYGYTF. The CDR3 nucleotides are TGTGCCAGCAGTCAAATAGGGGTCGGCCCAACGGGAGACTATGGCTACACCTTC. The full variable domain, completed using reference TRBV7-9 and TRBJ1-2, is DTGVSQNPRHKITKRGQNVTFRCDPISEHNRLYWYRQTLGQGPEFLTYFQNEAQLEKSRLLSDRFSAERPKGSFSTLEIQRTEQGDSAMYLCASSQIGVGPTGDYGYTFGSGTRLTVV.

The V call is TRBV18, the J call TRBJ2-5, with TRBD2 matching over 8 bases. With V trimmed by 3 bases and J by 4 bases, 10 bases remained unmatched. Germline V lookup: CDR1 KGHSH, CDR2 LQKENI. This CDR3 is 16 amino acids long. CDR3 sequence reads: CASSPLPGRALETQYF. Written as DNA, the CDR3 is TGTGCCAGCTCACCCCTTCCCGGGAGGGCCCTAGAGACCCAGTACTTC.

The V and J genes are TRBV27 and TRBJ1-2; D may be TRBD1 (6 bases). V dropped 8 bases and J dropped 2 bases, with 15 bases sitting between them. This CDR3 has 14 residues. The germline V gene encodes CDR1 MNHEY and CDR2 SMNVEV (reference sequence). CDR3 amino acids: CASGGRGPNYGYTF. The CDR3 DNA reads TGTGCCAGCGGCGGCAGGGGACCGAACTATGGCTACACCTTC.

V usage is TRBV6-5 and J usage is TRBJ1-5; 8 nucleotides agree with TRBD1. This CDR3 contains 15 residues. V lost 6 bases to trimming and J lost 2 bases; unmatched junction nucleotides: 6. Germline CDR1 is MNHEY and CDR2 is SVGAGI. CDR3 sequence: CASRGTGLGNQPQHF. CDR3 sequence (DNA): TGTGCCAGCAGAGGGACAGGCCTTGGCAATCAGCCCCAGCATTTT.

The chain has TRBV21-1 and TRBJ1-1. TRBV21-1 is a known pseudogene. This CDR3 is 16 amino acids long. The chain's CDR3 is CASSKAPGCRGTEAFF. In DNA, the CDR3 is TGTGCCAGCAGCAAAGCGCCGGGGTGCCGGGGCACTGAAGCTTTCTTT.

This chain connects TRBV9 to TRBJ1-2; TRBD1 might be the D (6 bases). V was shortened by 0 bases and J by 7 bases, with 19 bases between the two germline ends. This CDR3 contains 16 residues. The germline gives CDR1 SGDLS, CDR2 YYNGEE. This CDR3 is CASSVAAQGTPSGYTF. The CDR3 bases are TGTGCCAGCAGCGTAGCAGCACAGGGCACCCCTTCTGGCTACACCTTC.